The rows below give T cell receptor beta chains drawn from one sample of a study of T cells in Graves' hyperthyroidism and ophthalmopathy. TCRdb passed the multiplex PCR reads through MiXCR, listing each CDR3 protein once. The data hold 250,000 to 300,000 distinct CDR3 sequences, with about 14% observed a single time. The specimen sequenced was blood. The receptors come from a middle-aged woman with Graves' hyperthyroidism that later progressed to Graves' ophthalmopathy. The CDR3 runs from the conserved cysteine through the conserved F or W. Each record gives: D gene, V gene, clone size, J gene, CDR3 DNA, CDR3 protein. The D gene is left open where the match is weak. The size of a clone is reported for some rows only, either as once, few or many, or as a class for expanded clones.

d_call: -; v_call: TRBV11-2; clone_size: many; j_call: TRBJ2-3; cdr3_nt: TGTGCCAGCAGCTTTTCCGGAGATACGCAGTATTTT; cdr3_aa: CASSFSGDTQYF
d_call: TRBD1; v_call: TRBV20-1; clone_size: many; j_call: TRBJ1-5; cdr3_nt: TGCAGTGCTCTCGGACAGGCGGGACCTTATAGCAATCAGCCCCAGCATTTT; cdr3_aa: CSALGQAGPYSNQPQHF
d_call: TRBD1; v_call: TRBV2; clone_size: many; j_call: TRBJ2-7; cdr3_nt: TGTGCCAGCAGGAGGGACAGGGGCTGGGGGCAGTACTTC; cdr3_aa: CASRRDRGWGQYF
d_call: -; v_call: TRBV2; clone_size: many; j_call: TRBJ1-5; cdr3_nt: TGTGCCAGCAGTGAAGGTTACAATCAGCCCCAGCATTTT; cdr3_aa: CASSEGYNQPQHF
d_call: -; v_call: TRBV3-1; clone_size: -; j_call: TRBJ1-2; cdr3_nt: TGTGCCAGCAGCCAAGATCTCAGTAGGGGGGTCGGCTACACCTTC; cdr3_aa: CASSQDLSRGVGYTF
d_call: TRBD1; v_call: TRBV28; clone_size: many; j_call: TRBJ2-1; cdr3_nt: TGTGCCAGCAGTTCCGGGACAGGGATATACAATGAGCAGTTCTTC; cdr3_aa: CASSSGTGIYNEQFF
d_call: -; v_call: TRBV3-1; clone_size: many; j_call: TRBJ1-1; cdr3_nt: TGTGCCAGCAGCCACGGAGCCGGAACTGAAGCTTTCTTT; cdr3_aa: CASSHGAGTEAFF
d_call: -; v_call: TRBV28; clone_size: many; j_call: TRBJ2-5; cdr3_nt: TGTGCCAGCAGTCCAGACAGTCTCCAAGAGACCCAGTACTTC; cdr3_aa: CASSPDSLQETQYF
d_call: -; v_call: TRBV20-1; clone_size: many; j_call: TRBJ1-5; cdr3_nt: TGCAGTGCTAGAGTCCAGGACAATCAGCCCCAGCATTTT; cdr3_aa: CSARVQDNQPQHF
d_call: -; v_call: TRBV11-2; clone_size: many; j_call: TRBJ2-2; cdr3_nt: TGTGCCAGCAGCTTTACTAACACCGGGGAGCTGTTTTTT; cdr3_aa: CASSFTNTGELFF
d_call: TRBD1; v_call: TRBV4-1; clone_size: few; j_call: TRBJ1-2; cdr3_nt: TGCGCCAGCAGCCCCATTCTGGGGACAGGGGATTTTGGCTACACCTTC; cdr3_aa: CASSPILGTGDFGYTF
d_call: -; v_call: TRBV2; clone_size: many; j_call: TRBJ1-5; cdr3_nt: TGTGCCAGCAGTGACCGAACGAGGCAGCCCCAGCATTTT; cdr3_aa: CASSDRTRQPQHF
d_call: -; v_call: TRBV6-1; clone_size: few; j_call: TRBJ1-6; cdr3_nt: TGTGCCAGCAGTGAAGATACAGGGACTAGTTCACCCCTCCACTTT; cdr3_aa: CASSEDTGTSSPLHF
d_call: -; v_call: TRBV3-1; clone_size: many; j_call: TRBJ2-2; cdr3_nt: TGTGCCAGCAGCCAAGGGACTGCGAACACCGGGGAGCTGTTTTTT; cdr3_aa: CASSQGTANTGELFF
d_call: -; v_call: TRBV29-1; clone_size: -; j_call: TRBJ2-3; cdr3_nt: TGCAGCGCCCGGACATTCGCTAGCACAGATACGCAGTATTTT; cdr3_aa: CSARTFASTDTQYF
d_call: -; v_call: TRBV3-1; clone_size: many; j_call: TRBJ1-3; cdr3_nt: TGTGCCAGCAGCCCAGGAGCCCTTACCTCTGGAAACACCATATATTTT; cdr3_aa: CASSPGALTSGNTIYF
d_call: -; v_call: TRBV10-1; clone_size: few; j_call: TRBJ2-7; cdr3_nt: TGCGCCAGCAGTGATTTTGGGACATTAAAGAAAGAGCAGTACTTC; cdr3_aa: CASSDFGTLKKEQYF
d_call: -; v_call: TRBV5-1; clone_size: many; j_call: TRBJ2-1; cdr3_nt: TGCGCCAGCAGCCCGATCCGGGACTCAGCTAACAATGAGCAGTTCTTC; cdr3_aa: CASSPIRDSANNEQFF
d_call: -; v_call: TRBV27; clone_size: many; j_call: TRBJ2-3; cdr3_nt: TGTGCCAGCGGGTCCGGGCAAAGCACAGATACGCAGTATTTT; cdr3_aa: CASGSGQSTDTQYF
d_call: -; v_call: TRBV28; clone_size: -; j_call: TRBJ2-7; cdr3_nt: TGTGCCAGCAGTTTGCCCGGGACACAGGAGGACGAGCAGTACTTC; cdr3_aa: CASSLPGTQEDEQYF
d_call: TRBD2; v_call: TRBV28; clone_size: -; j_call: TRBJ2-1; cdr3_nt: TGTGCCAGCAGCCAAGCCGCTAGCGGGAGGCCCATCAATGAGCAGTTCTTC; cdr3_aa: CASSQAASGRPINEQFF
d_call: -; v_call: TRBV24-1; clone_size: many; j_call: TRBJ2-1; cdr3_nt: TGTGCCACCAGTGAGGGAGTCTACAATGAGCAGTTCTTC; cdr3_aa: CATSEGVYNEQFF
d_call: TRBD1; v_call: TRBV5-5; clone_size: many; j_call: TRBJ2-7; cdr3_nt: TGTGCCAGCAGCTTGGAACAGGGGGCCCCCTACGAGCAGTACTTC; cdr3_aa: CASSLEQGAPYEQYF
d_call: -; v_call: TRBV12-3/TRBV12-4; clone_size: many; j_call: TRBJ2-7; cdr3_nt: TGTGCCAGCAGGGCTGGGGCTCCGGGACATGGGCGCTACGAGCAGTACTTC; cdr3_aa: CASRAGAPGHGRYEQYF
d_call: -; v_call: TRBV27; clone_size: many; j_call: TRBJ2-7; cdr3_nt: TGTGCCAGCAGTCCGACGGTTCAGGGAAACGAGCAGTACTTC; cdr3_aa: CASSPTVQGNEQYF
d_call: TRBD1; v_call: TRBV20-1; clone_size: many; j_call: TRBJ2-7; cdr3_nt: TGCAGTGCTGCTGGACAGGGGGCGCGTTCCGAGCAGTACTTC; cdr3_aa: CSAAGQGARSEQYF
d_call: -; v_call: TRBV11-2; clone_size: many; j_call: TRBJ1-5; cdr3_nt: TGTGCCAGCAGCTTAGCCCCCGGGTTTGGCAATCAGCCCCAGCATTTT; cdr3_aa: CASSLAPGFGNQPQHF
d_call: -; v_call: TRBV9; clone_size: many; j_call: TRBJ1-2; cdr3_nt: TGTGCCAGCAGCGTCGGGGAGGTGAGAGGCTACACCTTC; cdr3_aa: CASSVGEVRGYTF
d_call: TRBD1; v_call: TRBV25-1; clone_size: -; j_call: TRBJ1-6; cdr3_nt: TGTGCCAGCAGTGAGGGACAGGGGAATAATTCACCCCTCCACTTT; cdr3_aa: CASSEGQGNNSPLHF
d_call: -; v_call: TRBV24-1; clone_size: many; j_call: TRBJ2-3; cdr3_nt: TGTGCCACCAGTGATACCTACACAGATACGCAGTATTTT; cdr3_aa: CATSDTYTDTQYF
d_call: -; v_call: TRBV27; clone_size: many; j_call: TRBJ1-2; cdr3_nt: TGTGCCAGCGGTGTGGCGGGGATCGCTGGCTACACCTTC; cdr3_aa: CASGVAGIAGYTF
d_call: TRBD2; v_call: TRBV28; clone_size: many; j_call: TRBJ2-2; cdr3_nt: TGTGCCAGCAGTTCATTACCCGGGACTAGCGGGAGGGCCCCCGGGGAGCTGTTTTTT; cdr3_aa: CASSSLPGTSGRAPGELFF
d_call: -; v_call: TRBV19; clone_size: many; j_call: TRBJ2-5; cdr3_nt: TGTGCCAGTAGTAAGGAGGGCCATAACCAAGAGACCCAGTACTTC; cdr3_aa: CASSKEGHNQETQYF
d_call: -; v_call: TRBV7-9; clone_size: -; j_call: TRBJ2-1; cdr3_nt: TGTGCCAGCGGGCATGGGGGGCGAAAATACAATGAGCAGTTCTTC; cdr3_aa: CASGHGGRKYNEQFF
d_call: -; v_call: TRBV9; clone_size: many; j_call: TRBJ1-1; cdr3_nt: TGTGCCAGCAGCGCCGAGGGGGTTAACACTGAAGCTTTCTTT; cdr3_aa: CASSAEGVNTEAFF
d_call: TRBD1; v_call: TRBV5-1; clone_size: -; j_call: TRBJ1-6; cdr3_nt: TGCGCCAGCAGCTTGGCAGGGGGCGGCTTCTCCTATAATTCACCCCTCCACTTT; cdr3_aa: CASSLAGGGFSYNSPLHF
d_call: -; v_call: TRBV5-1; clone_size: many; j_call: TRBJ2-1; cdr3_nt: TGCGCCAGCAGCTTGGCCACTAGCAGATACAATGAGCAGTTCTTC; cdr3_aa: CASSLATSRYNEQFF
d_call: -; v_call: TRBV3-1; clone_size: many; j_call: TRBJ1-2; cdr3_nt: TGTGCCAGCAGCTACACCGGGACGTCAAATGGCTACACCTTC; cdr3_aa: CASSYTGTSNGYTF
d_call: TRBD2; v_call: TRBV20-1; clone_size: many; j_call: TRBJ2-1; cdr3_nt: TGCAGTGCAGGGACTACCCTGGGGAATGAGCAGTTCTTC; cdr3_aa: CSAGTTLGNEQFF
d_call: -; v_call: TRBV7-3; clone_size: many; j_call: TRBJ2-1; cdr3_nt: TGTGCCAGCAGCTTAATCTTGGAGGGGGAAAAGTTCTTC; cdr3_aa: CASSLILEGEKFF
d_call: -; v_call: TRBV27; clone_size: few; j_call: TRBJ2-7; cdr3_nt: TGTGCCAGCAGTTTAATGGCCAGCACCTACGAGCAGTACTTC; cdr3_aa: CASSLMASTYEQYF
d_call: -; v_call: TRBV11-2; clone_size: many; j_call: TRBJ2-2; cdr3_nt: TGTGCCAGCAGCTTATTTGCCGTCGTGACGGGCACCGGGGAGCTGTTTTTT; cdr3_aa: CASSLFAVVTGTGELFF
d_call: -; v_call: TRBV3-1; clone_size: many; j_call: TRBJ2-2; cdr3_nt: TGTGCCAGCAGCCAAAACTGGGGGACCGGGGAGCTGTTTTTT; cdr3_aa: CASSQNWGTGELFF
d_call: TRBD2; v_call: TRBV9; clone_size: many; j_call: TRBJ2-5; cdr3_nt: TGTGCCAGCAGCCCAGTGCTAGCGGGGACCCAGTACTTC; cdr3_aa: CASSPVLAGTQYF
d_call: -; v_call: TRBV7-2; clone_size: many; j_call: TRBJ2-7; cdr3_nt: TGTGCCAGCAGCTTACGAGGGAGTGGAATCTACGAGCAGTACTTC; cdr3_aa: CASSLRGSGIYEQYF